This entry lists 29 T cell receptor beta chains sequenced from one sample in a study of shared clonotypes between healthy human individuals. TCRdb keeps only in-frame clones here, not all; method: immunoSEQ multiplex PCR. Among 650,000 to 750,000 clones listed, more than 70% were seen once. The material sequenced was memory CD4+ T cells sorted from blood. Subset in this sample: CD45RA-negative fraction. The source is a woman between 25 and 40 years old in good health.

This clone appeared a few times. The J gene is TRBJ1-2, the V gene TRBV11-2, with TRBD1 matching over 7 bases. The CDR3 is 13 residues long. The junction had 1 base not matched to a gene; V was cut back by 4 bases and J by 2 bases. Germline lookup yields CDR1 SGHAT and CDR2 FQNNGV. The DNA for the CDR3 is TGTGCCAGCAGCTCGGGACAGAACTATGGCTACACCTTC. Its translation is CASSSGQNYGYTF.

The CDR3 sequence: CASIRDWGYEQYF. DNA for the CDR3: TGTGCCAGCATCCGGGACTGGGGCTACGAGCAGTACTTC. The chain recombines TRBV7-3 with TRBJ2-7, with a weak D call TRBD2 (6 bases). The CDR3 consists of 13 residues. The germline CDR1 and CDR2 sequences are SGHTA and FQGTGA. V dropped 7 bases and J dropped 3 bases, with 13 bases sitting between them.

This rearrangement joins TRBV13 to TRBJ2-3, with 10 bases fitting TRBD1. Germline CDR1 PRHDT, CDR2 FYEKMQ (reference sequence). J gave up 6 bases and V 5 bases, and 8 bases lay outside the gene matches. The CDR3 is 15 amino acids. The CDR3 nucleotides read TGTGCCAGCAGCCTTCCGGGACAGGGGTTGGATACGCAGTATTTT. As protein: CASSLPGQGLDTQYF.

The V call is TRBV7-2, the J call TRBJ2-7; 9 nucleotides align to TRBD2. Germline V CDR1 and CDR2: SGHTA, FQGNSA. V shed 3 bases, J shed 7 bases, and the junction held 4 bases outside the gene matches. This CDR3 is 13 amino acids long. The CDR3 DNA is TGTGCCAGCAGCTTGGCGGGAGGGGGAGAGCAGTACTTC. Amino acid sequence: CASSLAGGGEQYF.

Comment on this clone: The same CDR3 is also encoded by other DNA sequences in this sample. The chain's CDR3 is CASSLAGRGSTDTQYF. CDR3 nucleotides: TGCGCCAGCAGCTTGGCAGGGCGGGGGAGCACAGATACGCAGTATTTT. This chain links TRBV5-1 with TRBJ2-3; 7 nucleotides align to TRBD2. V dropped 0 bases and J dropped 0; count of bases not matched to a gene: 4. The CDR3 has 16 amino acids. CDR1 and CDR2 (germline): SGHRS, YFSETQ.

The V call is TRBV5-1, the J call TRBJ2-2; maybe TRBD2 (6 bases). CDR1 SGHRS and CDR2 YFSETQ come from the germline V gene. The CDR3 is made up of 14 amino acids. Between the trimmed V and J ends, which lost 9 bases and 3 bases, there was a span of 15 bases. CDR3 sequence: CATQWGVDTGELFF. The CDR3 DNA sequence: TGCGCCACCCAGTGGGGGGTCGACACCGGGGAGCTGTTTTTT.

The chain links TRBV5-1 to TRBJ1-5; D is perhaps TRBD1 (5 bases). This CDR3 contains 14 residues. CDR1 is SGHRS, CDR2 YFSETQ, per germline. V was shortened by 4 bases and J by 7 bases, with 15 bases between the two germline ends. CDR3 coding DNA: TGCGCCAGCAGCGTAGGTGGGGCTGAACAGCCCCAGCATTTT. Its protein is CASSVGGAEQPQHF. Filled out from reference TRBV5-1 and TRBJ1-5, the complete variable domain reads KAGVTQTPRYLIKTRGQQVTLSCSPISGHRSVSWYQQTPGQGLQFLFEYFSETQRNKGNFPGRFSGRQFSNSRSEMNVSTLELGDSALYLCASSVGGAEQPQHFGDGTRLSIL.

This chain joins TRBV7-3 and TRBJ2-1; 9 positions match TRBD2. The CDR3 length is 16 residues. Unmatched junction bases numbered 6, after V lost 2 bases and J lost 4 bases. Germline CDR1 and CDR2: SGHTA and FQGTGA. CDR3 protein: CASSLSSGIGYNEQFF. The CDR3 region has the DNA TGTGCCAGCAGCTTATCTAGCGGGATTGGATACAATGAGCAGTTCTTC.

The gene calls are TRBV29-1 and TRBJ1-2; TRBD1 matches at 7 bases. Losses at the gene ends were 1 base for V and 8 bases for J; bases not matched to a gene: 4. The CDR3 length is 12 residues. Germline CDR1 is SQVTM and CDR2 is ANQGSEA. The CDR3 region has the DNA TGCAGCGTTGAAGGGTCAGGGGGAGGCTACACCTTC. Translated: CSVEGSGGGYTF.

This clone was observed a few times. Additional DNA sequences in this sample encode the identical CDR3. CDR3 sequence: CASSPGTSGNTIYF. The CDR3 bases are TGCGCCAGCAGCCCGGGGACATCTGGAAACACCATATATTTT. The chain carries TRBV5-1 and TRBJ1-3; a possible D gene is TRBD1 (6 bases). Germline V CDR1 and CDR2: SGHRS, YFSETQ. CDR3 length: 14 amino acids. V gave up 4 bases and J gave up 1 base, with 9 bases separating them.

The CDR3 loop reads CASSSYLRTGRYNEQFF. The DNA for the CDR3 is TGCGCCAGCAGCTCCTACCTTAGGACAGGGCGCTACAATGAGCAGTTCTTC. This sequence joins TRBV5-1 and TRBJ2-1, with 8 bases that match TRBD1. The CDR3 runs to 17 residues. Losses at the gene ends were 3 bases for V and 3 bases for J; bases not matched to a gene: 11. Looked up from germline, CDR1 is SGHRS and CDR2 is YFSETQ.

This clone has at least ten counts. Other DNA sequences within the sample encode an identical CDR3. The chain has TRBV19 and TRBJ1-5; TRBD1 matches at 7 bases. The CDR3 has 13 residues. V lost 6 bases, J lost 5 bases, and 4 bases stayed unmatched. Germline V gives CDR1 LNHDA, CDR2 SQIVND (reference sequence). DNA of the CDR3: TGTGCCAGTAGCACGCAGGGGGATCAGCCCCAGCATTTT. This gives the protein CASSTQGDQPQHF.

The V call is TRBV18, the J call TRBJ2-3, with D perhaps assigned TRBD1 or TRBD2 (5 bases each). V lost 3 bases and J lost 5, with 15 bases in between. The CDR3 is 15 amino acids. CDR1 KGHSH and CDR2 LQKENI come from the germline V gene. Here the CDR3 DNA reads TGTGCCAGCTCACCGGAAACGGGACGAGAAGATACGCAGTATTTT. Translation gives CASSPETGREDTQYF.

The J gene is TRBJ2-2, the V gene TRBV5-6, with D perhaps matching TRBD2 (5 bases). The CDR3 totals 13 residues. V shed 3 bases and J shed 4 bases, with 7 bases lying between them. From germline, CDR1 is SGHDT and CDR2 YYEEEE. The CDR3 spells CASSSRATGELFF. The CDR3 DNA is TGTGCCAGCAGCTCGAGGGCCACCGGGGAGCTGTTTTTT.

The CDR3 sequence: CASSFNTWGNTEAFF. The CDR3 DNA follows: TGCGCCAGCAGCTTTAACACCTGGGGGAACACTGAAGCTTTCTTT. The chain has TRBV5-1 and TRBJ1-1; D gene ambiguous. This CDR3 is 15 amino acids long. The ends were cut back, 2 bases at V and 1 base at J, with 12 bases in the middle. The V gene's germline CDR1 is SGHRS and CDR2 YFSETQ.

The chain recombines TRBV10-1 with TRBJ2-2; 9 bases line up with TRBD2. Germline V gene lookup returns CDR1 WNHNN and CDR2 SYGVQD (reference sequence). The V segment lost 7 bases and the J segment 7 bases; nucleotides outside the gene matches: 10. The CDR3 length is 15 residues. CDR3 sequence reads: CASNRGASGDGELFF. CDR3 nucleotide sequence: TGCGCCAGCAACCGGGGGGCTAGCGGGGACGGGGAGCTGTTTTTT.

This chain joins TRBV5-1 and TRBJ1-3; D may be TRBD1 (6 bases). CDR3 size: 15 residues. The germline CDR1 and CDR2 sequences are SGHRS and YFSETQ. The V end was cut by 2 bases, the J end by 4 bases, with 13 bases between. The CDR3 region is CASSFSGALGNTIYF. In DNA, the CDR3 is TGCGCCAGCAGCTTTTCAGGGGCGCTGGGAAACACCATATATTTT.

In DNA, the CDR3 is TGTGCCAGCTCACCAACTGGATCCGGCTATGGCTACACCTTC. As protein: CASSPTGSGYGYTF. The V call is TRBV18, the J call TRBJ1-2; no clear D gene. This CDR3 has 14 amino acids. From germline, CDR1 is KGHSH and CDR2 LQKENI. The germline V and J ends were trimmed by 2 bases and 4 bases, with 11 bases remaining between them.

The rearrangement uses TRBV28 and TRBJ2-7, with TRBD1 matching over 7 bases. Looked up from germline, CDR1 is MDHEN and CDR2 is SYDVKM. This CDR3 is built from 14 residues. V trimming: 4 bases; J trimming: 4 bases; junction bases outside the gene matches: 7. The chain's CDR3 is CASSSGQPAYEQYF. The CDR3 DNA is TGTGCCAGCAGTTCGGGACAGCCGGCTTACGAGCAGTACTTC.

CDR3 sequence (DNA): TGTGCCAGCAGCACGACCAACCAACGAGCTATCCGTTCCTACGAGCAGTACTTC. Protein product: CASSTTNQRAIRSYEQYF. This chain joins TRBV7-2 and TRBJ2-7; D gene uncertain. V lost 5 bases, J lost 1 base, and 24 bases lay in between. Per the germline V gene, CDR1 is SGHTA and CDR2 is FQGNSA. The CDR3 runs to 18 residues.

This rearrangement joins TRBV5-6 to TRBJ2-2, with no clear D. V was shortened by 5 bases and J by 4 bases, with 18 bases between the two germline ends. Per germline, CDR1 SGHDT and CDR2 YYEEEE. This CDR3 region has 16 residues. CDR3 sequence (DNA): TGTGCCAGCAGAACTACTGGGCTGGTGGGCACCGGGGAGCTGTTTTTT. Its translation: CASRTTGLVGTGELFF.

This clone has ten or more counts. J is TRBJ2-3 and V is TRBV14; D remains unclear. The CDR3 length is 13 residues. V was trimmed by 4 bases and J by 6 bases, leaving 11 bases between them. Looked up from germline, CDR1 is SGHDN and CDR2 is FVKESK. Here the CDR3 DNA reads TGTGCCAGCAGCCGTGACCCCGGGGATACGCAGTATTTT. Amino acid sequence: CASSRDPGDTQYF.

V gene TRBV19 combines with J gene TRBJ2-3, with D maybe TRBD1 (5 bases). CDR1 is LNHDA, CDR2 SQIVND, per germline (reference sequence). The V end lost 4 bases, the J end lost 10 bases, and 12 bases lay between the germline ends. This CDR3 has 12 residues. In DNA, the CDR3 is TGTGCCAGTAGTAGTAGGGGCCCCCCGCAGTATTTT. It is translated as CASSSRGPPQYF.

This chain links TRBV18 with TRBJ2-1, with TRBD2 as a possible D gene (5 bases). The germline gives CDR1 KGHSH, CDR2 LQKENI. CDR3 length: 13 residues. Trimming left V 4 bases short and J 7 bases short, with 11 bases between. The CDR3 DNA follows: TGTGCCAGCTCACTCGGACTCCTTAATGAGCAGTTCTTC. The encoded protein is CASSLGLLNEQFF. The full variable domain, with the rest looked up from reference TRBV18 and TRBJ2-1, is NAGVMQNPRHLVRRRGQEARLRCSPMKGHSHVYWYRQLPEEGLKFMVYLQKENIIDESGMPKERFSAEFPKEGPSILRIQQVVRGDSAAYFCASSLGLLNEQFFGPGTRLTVL.

This clone was counted a few times. V usage is TRBV5-1 and J usage is TRBJ1-3, with unresolved D. V dropped 4 bases and J dropped 4 bases, with 12 bases sitting between them. The CDR3 extends over 14 amino acids. CDR1 SGHRS and CDR2 YFSETQ come from the germline V gene. In nucleotides, the CDR3 is TGCGCCAGCAGCGACGGACTCACGGGAAACACCATATATTTT. Amino acids: CASSDGLTGNTIYF.

V gene TRBV5-1 combines with J gene TRBJ2-5; 12 positions agree with TRBD2. Germline assignment: CDR1 SGHRS and CDR2 YFSETQ. The CDR3 is 17 amino acids. V trimming: 5 bases; J trimming: 4 bases; junction bases outside the gene matches: 12. CDR3 in DNA: TGCGCCAGCAGTCCGACTAGCGGGAGTCGGGGGGTAGAGACCCAGTACTTC. This gives the protein CASSPTSGSRGVETQYF.

This clone occurred once. The chain couples TRBV18 to TRBJ2-2; D not certain. The CDR3 length is 13 residues. Germline CDR1 and CDR2: KGHSH and LQKENI. Trimming left V 5 bases short and J 0 bases short, with 4 bases between. The CDR3 DNA follows: TGTGCCAGCTCAGCGCCGAACACCGGGGAGCTGTTTTTT. This gives the protein CASSAPNTGELFF.

This chain uses TRBV27 with TRBJ2-7; TRBD1 aligns across 7 bases. Germline loops: CDR1 MNHEY, CDR2 SMNVEV (reference sequence). The CDR3 length is 18 residues. V lost 3 bases, J lost 2 bases, and 16 bases stayed unmatched. The CDR3 protein is CASSLRPLGDSDTYEQYF. In DNA form, the CDR3 reads TGTGCCAGCAGTTTGCGCCCCCTAGGGGACAGTGACACCTACGAGCAGTACTTC.

The V and J genes are TRBV6-1 and TRBJ1-1; D is undetermined. Per germline, CDR1 MNHNS and CDR2 SASEGT. The V gene lost 1 base and the J gene lost 1 base, with 13 bases spanning the gap. This CDR3 has 16 amino acids. CDR3 sequence: CASSEGSFVGNTEAFF. The CDR3 DNA follows: TGTGCCAGCAGTGAAGGAAGTTTTGTGGGGAACACTGAAGCTTTCTTT.